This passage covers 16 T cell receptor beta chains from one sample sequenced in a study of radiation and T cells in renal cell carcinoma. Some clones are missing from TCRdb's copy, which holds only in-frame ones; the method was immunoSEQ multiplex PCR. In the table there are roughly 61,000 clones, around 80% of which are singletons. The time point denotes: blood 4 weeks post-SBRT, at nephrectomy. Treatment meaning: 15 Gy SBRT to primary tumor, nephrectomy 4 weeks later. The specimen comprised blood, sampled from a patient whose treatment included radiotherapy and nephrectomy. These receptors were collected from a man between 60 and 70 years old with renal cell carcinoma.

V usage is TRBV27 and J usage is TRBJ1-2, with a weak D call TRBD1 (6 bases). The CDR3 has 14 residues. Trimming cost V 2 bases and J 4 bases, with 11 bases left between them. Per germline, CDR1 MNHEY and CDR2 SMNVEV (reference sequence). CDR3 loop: CASSLGAGAYGYTF. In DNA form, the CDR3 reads TGTGCCAGCAGTTTAGGGGCAGGGGCCTATGGCTACACCTTC.

This chain's CDR3 is CASSLMPGQGRTEAFF. As DNA, the CDR3 is TGTGCCAGCAGCCTCATGCCGGGACAGGGTAGGACTGAAGCTTTCTTT. V gene TRBV5-6 combines with J gene TRBJ1-1; 9 bases align to TRBD1. Per germline, CDR1 SGHDT and CDR2 YYEEEE. J was trimmed by 5 bases and V by 4 bases; bases with no gene match: 12. This CDR3 has 16 amino acids.

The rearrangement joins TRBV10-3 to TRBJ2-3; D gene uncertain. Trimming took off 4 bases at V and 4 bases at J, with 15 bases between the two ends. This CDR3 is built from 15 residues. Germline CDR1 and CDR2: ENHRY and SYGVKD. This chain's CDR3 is CAISGLPEDSDTQYF. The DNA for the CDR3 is TGTGCCATCAGTGGGCTCCCTGAGGATTCAGATACGCAGTATTTT.

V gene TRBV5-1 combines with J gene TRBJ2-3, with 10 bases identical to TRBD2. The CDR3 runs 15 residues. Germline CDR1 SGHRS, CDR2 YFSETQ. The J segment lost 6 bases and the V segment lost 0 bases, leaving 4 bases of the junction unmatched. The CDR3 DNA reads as TGCGCCAGCAGCTTGGTAGCGGGAGGCGAGGATACGCAGTATTTT. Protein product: CASSLVAGGEDTQYF. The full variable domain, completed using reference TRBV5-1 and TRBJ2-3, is KAGVTQTPRYLIKTRGQQVTLSCSPISGHRSVSWYQQTPGQGLQFLFEYFSETQRNKGNFPGRFSGRQFSNSRSEMNVSTLELGDSALYLCASSLVAGGEDTQYFGPGTRLTVL.

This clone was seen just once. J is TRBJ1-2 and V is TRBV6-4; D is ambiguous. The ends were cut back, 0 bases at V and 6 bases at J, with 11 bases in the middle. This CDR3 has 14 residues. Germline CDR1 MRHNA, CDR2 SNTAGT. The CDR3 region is CASSDSQGRDGYTF. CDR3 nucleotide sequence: TGTGCCAGCAGTGACTCACAAGGGCGGGATGGCTACACCTTC.

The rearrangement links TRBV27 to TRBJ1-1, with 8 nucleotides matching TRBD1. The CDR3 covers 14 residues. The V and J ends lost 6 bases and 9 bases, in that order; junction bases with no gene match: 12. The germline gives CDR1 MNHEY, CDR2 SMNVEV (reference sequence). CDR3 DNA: TGTGCCAGCAGCGATCAGGGGGCCTTGGGTAAAGCTTTCTTT. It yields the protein CASSDQGALGKAFF.

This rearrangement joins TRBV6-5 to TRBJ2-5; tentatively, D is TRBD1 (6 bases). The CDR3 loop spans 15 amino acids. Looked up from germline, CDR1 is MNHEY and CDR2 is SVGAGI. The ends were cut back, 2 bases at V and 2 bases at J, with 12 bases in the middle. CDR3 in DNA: TGTGCCAGCAGTTACGTTACGGGACAACAAGAGACCCAGTACTTC. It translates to CASSYVTGQQETQYF.

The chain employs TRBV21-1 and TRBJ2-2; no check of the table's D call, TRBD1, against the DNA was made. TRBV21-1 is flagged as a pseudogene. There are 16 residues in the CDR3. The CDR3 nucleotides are TGTGCCAGCAGCCTTCAAGCCCCCAGGGGCTCCGGGGAGCTGTTTTTT. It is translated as CASSLQAPRGSGELFF.

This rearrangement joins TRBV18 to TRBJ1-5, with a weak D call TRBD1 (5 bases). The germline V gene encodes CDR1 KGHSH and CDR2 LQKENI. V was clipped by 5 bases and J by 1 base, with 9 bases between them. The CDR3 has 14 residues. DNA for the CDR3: TGTGCCAGCTCAGGACAAGGCAGCAATCAGCCCCAGCATTTT. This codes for CASSGQGSNQPQHF.

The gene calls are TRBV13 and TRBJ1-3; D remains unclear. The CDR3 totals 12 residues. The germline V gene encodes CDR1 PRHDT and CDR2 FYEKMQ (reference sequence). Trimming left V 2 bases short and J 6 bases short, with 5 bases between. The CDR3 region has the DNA TGTGCCAGCAGCTTAAGCGTAAACACCATATATTTT. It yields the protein CASSLSVNTIYF.

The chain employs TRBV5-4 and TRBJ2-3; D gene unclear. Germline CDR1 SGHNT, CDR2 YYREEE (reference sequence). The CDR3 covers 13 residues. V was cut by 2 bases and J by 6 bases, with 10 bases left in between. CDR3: CASSLGGTDTQYF. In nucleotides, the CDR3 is TGTGCCAGCAGCTTAGGTGGAACGGATACGCAGTATTTT.

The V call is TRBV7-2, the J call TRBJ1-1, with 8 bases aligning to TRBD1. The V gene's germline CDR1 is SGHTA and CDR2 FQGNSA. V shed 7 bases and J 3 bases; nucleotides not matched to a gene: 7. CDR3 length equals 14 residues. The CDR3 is CASTHRGYDTEAFF. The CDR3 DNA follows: TGTGCCAGCACCCACAGGGGGTACGACACTGAAGCTTTCTTT.

CDR3 sequence: CASSDPGLAGPSTDTQYF. The DNA for the CDR3 is TGTGCCAGCAGTGACCCGGGACTAGCGGGTCCTAGCACAGATACGCAGTATTTT. The V call is TRBV6-1, the J call TRBJ2-3; 12 nucleotides line up with TRBD2. Germline V lookup: CDR1 MNHNS, CDR2 SASEGT. CDR3 length: 18 residues. Trimming cost V 3 bases and J 0 bases; bases outside gene matches: 7.

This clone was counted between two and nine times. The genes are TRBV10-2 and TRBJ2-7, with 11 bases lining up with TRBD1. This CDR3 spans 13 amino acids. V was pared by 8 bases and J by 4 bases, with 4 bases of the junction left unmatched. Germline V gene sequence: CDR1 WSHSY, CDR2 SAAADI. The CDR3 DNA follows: TGCGCCAGCGGAGGACAGGGGGCTTACGAGCAGTACTTC. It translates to CASGGQGAYEQYF.

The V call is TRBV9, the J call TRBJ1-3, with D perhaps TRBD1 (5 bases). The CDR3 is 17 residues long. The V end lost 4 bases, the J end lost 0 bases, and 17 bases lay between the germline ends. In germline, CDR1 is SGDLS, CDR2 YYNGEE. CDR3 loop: CASSPLIRGSSGNTIYF. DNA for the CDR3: TGTGCCAGCAGCCCACTAATTAGGGGCAGCTCTGGAAACACCATATATTTT.

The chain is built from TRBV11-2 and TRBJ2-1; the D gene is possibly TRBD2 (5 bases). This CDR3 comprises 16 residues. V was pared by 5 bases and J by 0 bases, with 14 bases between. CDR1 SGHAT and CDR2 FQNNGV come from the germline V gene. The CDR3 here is CASSPSLGSSYNEQFF. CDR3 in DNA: TGTGCCAGCAGCCCAAGCTTAGGGAGCTCCTACAATGAGCAGTTCTTC.